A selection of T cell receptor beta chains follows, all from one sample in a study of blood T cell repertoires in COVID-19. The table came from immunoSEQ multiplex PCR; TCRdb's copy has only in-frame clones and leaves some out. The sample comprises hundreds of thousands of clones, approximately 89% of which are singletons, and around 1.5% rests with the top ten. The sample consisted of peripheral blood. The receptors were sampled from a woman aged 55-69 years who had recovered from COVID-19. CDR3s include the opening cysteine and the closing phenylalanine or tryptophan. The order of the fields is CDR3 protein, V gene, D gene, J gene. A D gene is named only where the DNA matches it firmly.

CDR3: CASSTGTSGRPYEQYF
V: TRBV28
D: TRBD2
J: TRBJ2-7

CDR3: CASSQPGSYNSPLHF
V: TRBV14
D: NA
J: TRBJ1-6

CDR3: CASSQGASGGARAGELFF
V: TRBV3-1/TRBV3-2
D: TRBD2
J: TRBJ2-2

CDR3: CASSQTTNYGYTF
V: TRBV3-1/TRBV3-2
D: NA
J: TRBJ1-2

CDR3: CASSLVLGVGYEQYF
V: TRBV5-1
D: NA
J: TRBJ2-7

CDR3: CASISDGLDAFF
V: TRBV6-5
D: NA
J: TRBJ1-1

CDR3: CASNRYGNTIYF
V: TRBV6-4
D: NA
J: TRBJ1-3

CDR3: CASSTRRTSWAVDEQFF
V: TRBV14
D: TRBD2
J: TRBJ2-1

CDR3: CASSQDWAGVYGYTF
V: TRBV3-1/TRBV3-2
D: NA
J: TRBJ1-2

CDR3: CSVLHGNQPQHF
V: TRBV29-1
D: NA
J: TRBJ1-5

CDR3: CATSRGLPGGSSYNEQFF
V: TRBV15
D: TRBD2
J: TRBJ2-1

CDR3: CASSHWDRSSDTQYF
V: TRBV4-1
D: TRBD1
J: TRBJ2-3

CDR3: CASSPGQGSEKLFF
V: TRBV4-2
D: TRBD1
J: TRBJ1-4

CDR3: CASSIAGGRDGELFF
V: TRBV19
D: TRBD2
J: TRBJ2-2

CDR3: CASSRVRRETEKLFF
V: TRBV7-9
D: NA
J: TRBJ1-4

CDR3: CASSPGQAGQPQHF
V: TRBV7-2
D: TRBD1
J: TRBJ1-5

CDR3: CASSRGTELFF
V: TRBV19
D: TRBD1
J: TRBJ1-4

CDR3: CASKGEGMPNSPLHF
V: TRBV7-2
D: NA
J: TRBJ1-6

CDR3: CASSLGATQNREQYF
V: TRBV5-1
D: NA
J: TRBJ2-7

CDR3: CATKGDSRNEAFF
V: TRBV28
D: TRBD1
J: TRBJ1-1

CDR3: CASRVSGALETQYF
V: TRBV2
D: TRBD2
J: TRBJ2-5

CDR3: CASSLTDYNEQFF
V: TRBV5-1
D: NA
J: TRBJ2-1

CDR3: CSASIADTQYF
V: TRBV20-1
D: NA
J: TRBJ2-3

CDR3: CASTPGGGSSKTQYF
V: TRBV9
D: NA
J: TRBJ2-5

CDR3: CASSLPGQGASKNIQYF
V: TRBV5-4
D: TRBD1
J: TRBJ2-4

CDR3: CASSARQVYNNSPLHF
V: TRBV6-4
D: NA
J: TRBJ1-6

CDR3: CASSTGQGNEKLFF
V: TRBV5-1
D: TRBD1
J: TRBJ1-4

CDR3: CASRLGVGGKDEKLFF
V: TRBV12-2
D: NA
J: TRBJ1-4

CDR3: CASSPTPGQVNTEAFF
V: TRBV7-2
D: TRBD1
J: TRBJ1-1

CDR3: CASAFSRDTSYEQYF
V: TRBV7-8
D: NA
J: TRBJ2-7

CDR3: CASSQGQQETQYF
V: TRBV4-3
D: NA
J: TRBJ2-5

CDR3: CASSLRGRRAGSYNEQFF
V: TRBV28
D: TRBD2
J: TRBJ2-1

CDR3: CASSQRWGQGYGYTF
V: TRBV4-1
D: TRBD1
J: TRBJ1-2

CDR3: CASSPPVSGGRDQPQHF
V: TRBV18
D: TRBD1
J: TRBJ1-5

CDR3: CASSLAGQDLSYEQYF
V: TRBV7-6
D: TRBD1
J: TRBJ2-7

CDR3: CASSQQYQQFF
V: TRBV4-1
D: NA
J: TRBJ2-1

CDR3: CASSFRLAGIGEQYF
V: TRBV5-4
D: TRBD2
J: TRBJ2-7

CDR3: CASSGSQETQYF
V: TRBV5-1
D: NA
J: TRBJ2-5

CDR3: CASSSPDEQYF
V: TRBV7-9
D: NA
J: TRBJ2-7

CDR3: CASNTRGQETQYF
V: TRBV19
D: NA
J: TRBJ2-5

CDR3: CATSDLGRGVGNEQFF
V: TRBV24-1
D: TRBD2
J: TRBJ2-1

CDR3: CASSRTTGGLAKNIQYF
V: TRBV3-1/TRBV3-2
D: TRBD1
J: TRBJ2-4

CDR3: CASSPLVRVSGGTGELFF
V: TRBV27
D: TRBD2
J: TRBJ2-2

CDR3: CASSLGDRAHSPLHF
V: TRBV5-1
D: TRBD1
J: TRBJ1-6

CDR3: CASRQTGTGLSVGQYF
V: TRBV23-1
D: TRBD1
J: TRBJ2-3

CDR3: CSVVGGGSDTQYF
V: TRBV29-1
D: NA
J: TRBJ2-3

CDR3: CASSPLGFYGYTF
V: TRBV27
D: NA
J: TRBJ1-2

CDR3: CASSFTLGAMNTEAFF
V: TRBV5-1
D: NA
J: TRBJ1-1

CDR3: CASSLGGGSDNQPQHF
V: TRBV7-6
D: NA
J: TRBJ1-5

CDR3: CASSLVAGGRTDTQYF
V: TRBV7-2
D: TRBD2
J: TRBJ2-3

CDR3: CASSSILAGGSETQYF
V: TRBV5-5
D: TRBD2
J: TRBJ2-5

CDR3: CASSLASAGGSNQPQHF
V: TRBV28
D: NA
J: TRBJ1-5

CDR3: CASSFRRDREQYF
V: TRBV11-2
D: NA
J: TRBJ2-7

CDR3: CASSQAGTSAYEQYF
V: TRBV7-6
D: NA
J: TRBJ2-7